This is a list of T cell receptor beta chains from one sample in a study of identical twins. MiXCR was run by TCRdb on the 5' RACE reads, yielding one entry per CDR3 protein. This repertoire shows a few hundred thousand distinct CDR3 sequences, around an eighth found once; its top ten account for approximately 0.98%. These data were likewise used in another study, on yellow fever vaccine responses in identical twins.

Sample: CD4+ T cells sorted from blood. The source of these receptors is a woman aged 18-30 years in good health. The CDR3 runs from the conserved cysteine through the conserved F or W. The order of the fields is CDR3 protein, V gene, J gene.

CDR3: CAISESGDPSQPQHF
V: TRBV10-3
J: TRBJ1-5

CDR3: CASSYSDGVYEQYF
V: TRBV6-5
J: TRBJ2-7

CDR3: CASSPDGLYGYTF
V: TRBV7-2
J: TRBJ1-2

CDR3: CASSSGISYEQYF
V: TRBV7-9
J: TRBJ2-7

CDR3: CSGSNVVETQYF
V: TRBV29-1
J: TRBJ2-5

CDR3: CSATPQGRKEKLFF
V: TRBV20-1
J: TRBJ1-4

CDR3: CAIGGTSGYNEQFF
V: TRBV10-3
J: TRBJ2-1

CDR3: CASSLAGGSPLHF
V: TRBV5-1
J: TRBJ1-6

CDR3: CSARDDGARGNEQFF
V: TRBV20-1
J: TRBJ2-1

CDR3: CASSGTGLNTEAFF
V: TRBV5-1
J: TRBJ1-1

CDR3: CSADVDSHTHGYTF
V: TRBV20-1
J: TRBJ1-2

CDR3: CASSQVATVNTGELFF
V: TRBV4-3
J: TRBJ2-2

CDR3: CASSQGGAGGRTDTQYF
V: TRBV4-2
J: TRBJ2-3

CDR3: CSVDGAGFGYTF
V: TRBV29-1
J: TRBJ1-2

CDR3: CASSRRDRSSYEQYF
V: TRBV27
J: TRBJ2-7

CDR3: CASSSRGVGELFF
V: TRBV11-2
J: TRBJ2-2

CDR3: CASSTLGGQGAGEQFF
V: TRBV7-9
J: TRBJ2-1

CDR3: CASSYGTNYEQYF
V: TRBV27
J: TRBJ2-7

CDR3: CASSHPGQLVEQYF
V: TRBV4-1
J: TRBJ2-7

CDR3: CASSSYNEKLFF
V: TRBV7-9
J: TRBJ1-4

CDR3: CAWSAGHEQFF
V: TRBV30
J: TRBJ2-1

CDR3: CASSGLAGGSLDTQYF
V: TRBV9
J: TRBJ2-3

CDR3: CASSFGLEGLYGYTF
V: TRBV28
J: TRBJ1-2

CDR3: CVSSFKGSNEKLFF
V: TRBV27
J: TRBJ1-4

CDR3: CASSQEVGGGYTF
V: TRBV3-1
J: TRBJ1-2

CDR3: CASSPGLADFANTGELFF
V: TRBV3-1
J: TRBJ2-2

CDR3: CASSLVTGRTNEQFF
V: TRBV5-6
J: TRBJ2-1

CDR3: CASSLFGDEQYF
V: TRBV5-1
J: TRBJ2-7

CDR3: CASSIQRLSETQYF
V: TRBV5-1
J: TRBJ2-5

CDR3: CASSLIASPQETQYF
V: TRBV5-1
J: TRBJ2-5

CDR3: CASSLEPPRDRRETQYF
V: TRBV5-1
J: TRBJ2-5

CDR3: CSVVASPNEKLFF
V: TRBV29-1
J: TRBJ1-4

CDR3: CASSAYGGRSNQPQHF
V: TRBV7-2
J: TRBJ1-5

CDR3: CASSSVTGVRASTDTQYF
V: TRBV4-1
J: TRBJ2-3

CDR3: CSARDPAYNEQFF
V: TRBV20-1
J: TRBJ2-1

CDR3: CASSWSGTSNSGEQFF
V: TRBV7-2
J: TRBJ2-1

CDR3: CASSDRRMAGELFF
V: TRBV9
J: TRBJ2-2

CDR3: CASSLGLDFTEAFF
V: TRBV7-2
J: TRBJ1-1

CDR3: CASAWVTTEAFF
V: TRBV25-1
J: TRBJ1-1

CDR3: CSARVGQDNQPQHF
V: TRBV20-1
J: TRBJ1-5

CDR3: CASSYSSGGVYEQYF
V: TRBV6-5
J: TRBJ2-7

CDR3: CASSPGLGRAGFQETQYF
V: TRBV12-3/TRBV12-4
J: TRBJ2-5

CDR3: CASSRPDSHSSYNEQFF
V: TRBV13
J: TRBJ2-1

CDR3: CASLGQGETQYF
V: TRBV28
J: TRBJ2-5

CDR3: CASNELGFSYEQYF
V: TRBV6-1
J: TRBJ2-7

CDR3: CASSQDTGKGYNEQFF
V: TRBV3-1
J: TRBJ2-1

CDR3: CASSPTSGKGEQYF
V: TRBV12-3/TRBV12-4
J: TRBJ2-7

CDR3: CAISDTSGNTIYF
V: TRBV10-3
J: TRBJ1-3

CDR3: CATTAGRSGTDTQYF
V: TRBV10-3
J: TRBJ2-3

CDR3: CASSEFRISGRALNEQFF
V: TRBV10-1
J: TRBJ2-1

CDR3: CASSFRGGTNTEAFF
V: TRBV7-2
J: TRBJ1-1

CDR3: CSAGIQETQYF
V: TRBV20-1
J: TRBJ2-5

CDR3: CSTLGGRGTDTQYF
V: TRBV29-1
J: TRBJ2-3

CDR3: CASSLKANTGELFF
V: TRBV12-3/TRBV12-4
J: TRBJ2-2